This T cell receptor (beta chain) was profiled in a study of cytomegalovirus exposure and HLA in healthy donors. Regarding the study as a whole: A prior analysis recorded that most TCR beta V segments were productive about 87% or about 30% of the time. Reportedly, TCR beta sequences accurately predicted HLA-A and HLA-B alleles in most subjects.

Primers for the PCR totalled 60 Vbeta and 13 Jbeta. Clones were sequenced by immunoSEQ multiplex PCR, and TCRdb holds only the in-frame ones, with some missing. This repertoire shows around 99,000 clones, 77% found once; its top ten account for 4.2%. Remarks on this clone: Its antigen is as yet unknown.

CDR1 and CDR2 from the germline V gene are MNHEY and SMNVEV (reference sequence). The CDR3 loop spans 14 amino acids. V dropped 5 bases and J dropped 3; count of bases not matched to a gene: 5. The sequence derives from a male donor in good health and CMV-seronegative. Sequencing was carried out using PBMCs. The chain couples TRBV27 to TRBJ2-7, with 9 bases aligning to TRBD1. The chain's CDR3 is CASSGRTGDYEQYF. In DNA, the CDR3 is TGTGCCAGCAGTGGAAGGACAGGGGACTACGAGCAGTACTTC.